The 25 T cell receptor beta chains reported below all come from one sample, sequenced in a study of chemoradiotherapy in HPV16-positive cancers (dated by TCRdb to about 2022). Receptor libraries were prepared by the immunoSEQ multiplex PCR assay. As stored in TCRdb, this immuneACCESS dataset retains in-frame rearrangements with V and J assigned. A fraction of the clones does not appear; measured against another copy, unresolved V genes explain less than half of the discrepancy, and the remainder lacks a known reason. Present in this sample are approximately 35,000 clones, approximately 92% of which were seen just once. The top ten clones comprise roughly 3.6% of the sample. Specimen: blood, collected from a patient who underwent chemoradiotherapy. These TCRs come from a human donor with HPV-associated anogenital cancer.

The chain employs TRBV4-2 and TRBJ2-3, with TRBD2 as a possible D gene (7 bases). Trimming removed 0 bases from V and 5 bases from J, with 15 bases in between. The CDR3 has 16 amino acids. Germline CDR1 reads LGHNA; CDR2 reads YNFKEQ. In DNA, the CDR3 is TGTGCCAGCAGCCAAGAAATGGGGGGGGCTGTAGATACGCAGTATTTT. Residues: CASSQEMGGAVDTQYF.

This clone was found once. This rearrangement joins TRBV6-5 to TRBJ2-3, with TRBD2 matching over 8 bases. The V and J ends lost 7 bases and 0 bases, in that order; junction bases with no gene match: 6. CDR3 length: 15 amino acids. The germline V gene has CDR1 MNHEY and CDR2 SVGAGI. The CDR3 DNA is TGTGCCAGCAAACTAGCGGATACTAGCACAGATACGCAGTATTTT. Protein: CASKLADTSTDTQYF.

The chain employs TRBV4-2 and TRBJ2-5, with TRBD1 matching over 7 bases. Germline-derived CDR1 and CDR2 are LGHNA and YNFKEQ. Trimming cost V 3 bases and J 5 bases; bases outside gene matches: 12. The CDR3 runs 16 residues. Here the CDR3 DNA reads TGTGCCAGCAGCCAGGTCCGGGACAGTCTAGTTGAGACCCAGTACTTC. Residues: CASSQVRDSLVETQYF.

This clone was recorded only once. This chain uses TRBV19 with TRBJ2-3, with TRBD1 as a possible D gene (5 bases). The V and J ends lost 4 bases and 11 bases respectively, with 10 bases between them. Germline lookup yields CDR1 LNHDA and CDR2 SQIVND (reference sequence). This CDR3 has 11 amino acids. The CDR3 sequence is CASSTGYGQYF. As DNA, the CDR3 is TGTGCCAGTAGTACAGGGTATGGGCAGTATTTT.

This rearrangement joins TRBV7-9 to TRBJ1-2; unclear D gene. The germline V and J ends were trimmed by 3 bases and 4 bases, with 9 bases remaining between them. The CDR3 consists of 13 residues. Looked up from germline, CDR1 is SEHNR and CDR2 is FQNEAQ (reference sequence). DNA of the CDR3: TGTGCCAGCAGCTTGGGCCTGTCCTATGGCTACACCTTC. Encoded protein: CASSLGLSYGYTF.

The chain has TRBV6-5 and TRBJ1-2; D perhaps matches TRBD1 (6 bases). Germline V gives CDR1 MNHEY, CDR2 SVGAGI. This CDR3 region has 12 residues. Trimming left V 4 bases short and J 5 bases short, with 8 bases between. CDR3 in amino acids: CASSLDSYGYTF. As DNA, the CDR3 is TGTGCCAGCAGTTTGGACAGTTATGGCTACACCTTC.

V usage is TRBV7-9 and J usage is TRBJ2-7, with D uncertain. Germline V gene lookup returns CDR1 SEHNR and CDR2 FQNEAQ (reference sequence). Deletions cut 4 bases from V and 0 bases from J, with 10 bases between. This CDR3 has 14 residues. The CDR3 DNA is TGTGCCAGCAGCTCCGTAGGGATCTCCTACGAGCAGTACTTC. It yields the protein CASSSVGISYEQYF.

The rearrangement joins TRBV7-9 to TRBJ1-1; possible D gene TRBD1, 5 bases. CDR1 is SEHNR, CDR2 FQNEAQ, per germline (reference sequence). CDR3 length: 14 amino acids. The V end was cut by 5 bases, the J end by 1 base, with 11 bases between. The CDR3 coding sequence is TGTGCCAGCAGCCTATTTACAGGGAACACTGAAGCTTTCTTT. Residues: CASSLFTGNTEAFF.

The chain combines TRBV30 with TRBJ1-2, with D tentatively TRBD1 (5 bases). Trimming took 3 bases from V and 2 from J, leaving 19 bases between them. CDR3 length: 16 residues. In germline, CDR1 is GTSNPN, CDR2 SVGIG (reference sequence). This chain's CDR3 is CAWRTAGGWGNYGYTF. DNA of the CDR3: TGTGCCTGGAGGACAGCAGGCGGTTGGGGAAACTATGGCTACACCTTC.

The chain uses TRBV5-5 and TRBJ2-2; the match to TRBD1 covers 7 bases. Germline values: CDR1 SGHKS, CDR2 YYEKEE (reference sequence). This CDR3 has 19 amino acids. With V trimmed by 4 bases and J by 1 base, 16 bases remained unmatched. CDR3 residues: CASSTDRRRTYWNTGELFF. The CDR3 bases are TGTGCCAGCAGCACGGACAGGCGTCGTACTTACTGGAACACCGGGGAGCTGTTTTTT.

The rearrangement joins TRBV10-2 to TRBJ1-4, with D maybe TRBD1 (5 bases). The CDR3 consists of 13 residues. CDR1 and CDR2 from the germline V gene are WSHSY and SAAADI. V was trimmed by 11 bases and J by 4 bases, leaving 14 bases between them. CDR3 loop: CAARDGVNEKLFF. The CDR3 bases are TGCGCCGCCCGGGACGGAGTTAATGAAAAACTGTTTTTT.

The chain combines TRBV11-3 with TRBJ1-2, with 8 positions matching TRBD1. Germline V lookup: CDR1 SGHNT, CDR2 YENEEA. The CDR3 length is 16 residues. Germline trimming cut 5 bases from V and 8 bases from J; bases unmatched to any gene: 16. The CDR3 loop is CASSPTIGQGAYGYTF. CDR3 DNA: TGTGCCAGCAGCCCCACGATCGGGCAGGGGGCGTACGGCTACACCTTC.

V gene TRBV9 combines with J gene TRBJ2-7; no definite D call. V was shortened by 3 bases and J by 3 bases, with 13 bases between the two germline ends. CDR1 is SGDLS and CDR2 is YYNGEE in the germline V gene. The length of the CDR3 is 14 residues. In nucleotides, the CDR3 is TGTGCCAGCAGCGCGAGAGGTGGGGACTACGAGCAGTACTTC. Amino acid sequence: CASSARGGDYEQYF.

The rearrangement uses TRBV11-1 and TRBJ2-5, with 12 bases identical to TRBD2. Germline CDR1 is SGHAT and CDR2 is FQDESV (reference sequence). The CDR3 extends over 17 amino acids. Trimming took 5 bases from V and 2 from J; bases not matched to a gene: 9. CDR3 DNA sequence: TGTGCCAGCAGCGATTCTAGCGGGGGGGCCGAGCAAGAGACCCAGTACTTC. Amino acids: CASSDSSGGAEQETQYF.

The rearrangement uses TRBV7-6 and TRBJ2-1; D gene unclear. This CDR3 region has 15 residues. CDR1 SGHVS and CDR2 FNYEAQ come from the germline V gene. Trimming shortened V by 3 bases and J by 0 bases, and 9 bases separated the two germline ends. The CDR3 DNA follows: TGTGCCAGCAGCTTTTTGTGGGACTCCTACAATGAGCAGTTCTTC. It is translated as CASSFLWDSYNEQFF.

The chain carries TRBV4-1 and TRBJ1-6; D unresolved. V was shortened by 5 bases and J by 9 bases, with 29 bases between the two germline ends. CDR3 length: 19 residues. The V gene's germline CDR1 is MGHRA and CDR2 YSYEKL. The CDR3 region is CASSSHPPETRLKGSPLHF. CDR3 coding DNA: TGCGCCAGCAGCAGCCACCCCCCCGAGACAAGACTAAAAGGTTCACCCCTCCACTTT.

The CDR3 nucleotides are TGTGCCAGCAGCTTACGGGGCAGCTCCTACAATGAGCAGTTCTTC. Its translation: CASSLRGSSYNEQFF. The chain links TRBV11-1 to TRBJ2-1; D is possibly TRBD1 or TRBD2 (5 bases each). CDR1 is SGHAT, CDR2 FQDESV, per germline (reference sequence). V was trimmed by 2 bases and J by 0 bases, leaving 8 bases between them. CDR3 length: 15 residues. The full variable domain, rest sourced from reference TRBV11-1 and TRBJ2-1, is EAEVAQSPRYKITEKSQAVAFWCDPISGHATLYWYRQILGQGPELLVQFQDESVVDDSQLPKDRFSAERLKGVDSTLKIQPAELGDSAMYLCASSLRGSSYNEQFFGPGTRLTVL.

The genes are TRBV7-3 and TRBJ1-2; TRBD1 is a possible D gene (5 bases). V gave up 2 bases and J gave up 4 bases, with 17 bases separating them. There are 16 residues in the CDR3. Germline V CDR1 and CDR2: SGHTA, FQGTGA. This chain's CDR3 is CASSLWGALTVYGYTF. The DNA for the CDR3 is TGTGCCAGCAGCTTATGGGGAGCATTGACAGTCTATGGCTACACCTTC. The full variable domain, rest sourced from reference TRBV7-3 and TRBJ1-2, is GAGVSQTPSNKVTEKGKYVELRCDPISGHTALYWYRQSLGQGPEFLIYFQGTGAADDSGLPNDRFFAVRPEGSVSTLKIQRTERGDSAVYLCASSLWGALTVYGYTFGSGTRLTVV.

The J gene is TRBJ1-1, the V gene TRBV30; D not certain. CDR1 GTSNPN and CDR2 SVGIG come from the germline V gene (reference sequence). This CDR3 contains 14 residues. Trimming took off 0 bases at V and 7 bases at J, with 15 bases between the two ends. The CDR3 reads CAWSVHTSRLEAFF. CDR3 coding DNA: TGTGCCTGGAGTGTACATACATCTAGGCTTGAAGCTTTCTTT. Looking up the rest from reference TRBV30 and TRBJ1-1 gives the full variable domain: SQTIHQWPATLVQPVGSPLSLECTVEGTSNPNLYWYRQAAGRGLQLLFYSVGIGQISSEVPQNLSASRPQDRQFILSSKKLLLSDSGFYLCAWSVHTSRLEAFFGQGTRLTVV.

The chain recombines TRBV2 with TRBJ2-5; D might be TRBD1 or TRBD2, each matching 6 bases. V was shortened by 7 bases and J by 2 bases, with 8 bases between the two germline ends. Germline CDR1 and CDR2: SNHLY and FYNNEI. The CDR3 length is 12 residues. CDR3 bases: TGTGCCAGCACGGGGGCGCAAGAGACCCAGTACTTC. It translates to CASTGAQETQYF.

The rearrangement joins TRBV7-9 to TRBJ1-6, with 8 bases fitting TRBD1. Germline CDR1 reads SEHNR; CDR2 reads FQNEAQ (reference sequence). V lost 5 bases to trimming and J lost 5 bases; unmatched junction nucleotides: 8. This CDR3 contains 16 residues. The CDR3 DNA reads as TGTGCCAGCAGCCGTCAGGGGGCGGGAAATAATTCACCCCTCCACTTT. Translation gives CASSRQGAGNNSPLHF.

The CDR3 DNA follows: TGTGCCAGCAGCTTTACAGGGTTGGGCGAGCAGTACTTC. Translated, it gives CASSFTGLGEQYF. This rearrangement joins TRBV7-2 to TRBJ2-7; possible D gene TRBD1, 6 bases. The germline CDR1 and CDR2 sequences are SGHTA and FQGNSA. This CDR3 contains 13 residues. V was shortened by 3 bases and J by 6 bases, with 12 bases between the two germline ends.

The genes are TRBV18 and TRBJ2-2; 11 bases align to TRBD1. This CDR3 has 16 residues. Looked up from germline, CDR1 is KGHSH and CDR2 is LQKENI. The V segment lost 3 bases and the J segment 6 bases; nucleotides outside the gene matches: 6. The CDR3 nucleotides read TGTGCCAGCTCACCCGGACAGGGGGCGTCGTCCGGGGAGCTGTTTTTT. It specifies CASSPGQGASSGELFF.

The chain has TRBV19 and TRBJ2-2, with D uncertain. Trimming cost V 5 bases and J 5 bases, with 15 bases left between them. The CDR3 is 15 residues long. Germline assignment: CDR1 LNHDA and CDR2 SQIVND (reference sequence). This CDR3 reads CASSPWAENTGELFF. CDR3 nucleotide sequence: TGTGCCAGTAGTCCATGGGCAGAAAATACCGGGGAGCTGTTTTTT.

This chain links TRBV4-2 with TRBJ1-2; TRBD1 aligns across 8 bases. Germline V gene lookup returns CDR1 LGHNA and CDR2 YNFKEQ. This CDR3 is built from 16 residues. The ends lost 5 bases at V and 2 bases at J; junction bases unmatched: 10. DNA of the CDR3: TGTGCCAGCAGCTGGATAGGACAGGGCAAAAACTATGGCTACACCTTC. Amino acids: CASSWIGQGKNYGYTF.